These 10 T cell receptor beta chains were all obtained from the same sample, sequenced in a study of CD8 T cells in ankylosing spondylitis. Study-wide points: The study identified a TCR beta motif of several highly homologous variants that appeared characteristic of ankylosing spondylitis blood.

These TCRs are of unknown antigen specificity. MiXCR was run by TCRdb on the 5' RACE reads, yielding one entry per CDR3 protein. The sample includes approximately 440,000 distinct CDR3 sequences, 15% to 20% seen only once; the top ten take approximately 1%. What was sequenced was blood, either unsorted or a sorted T cell fraction (not recorded which). These receptors were obtained from a male donor with ankylosing spondylitis.

This clonotype has just a few counts. The V gene is TRBV7-9, the J gene TRBJ2-7; weak D call: TRBD2 (5 bases). CDR3 length: 13 residues. Per the germline V gene, CDR1 is SEHNR and CDR2 is FQNEAQ (reference sequence). V shed 2 bases and J shed 5 bases, with 10 bases lying between them. Written as DNA, the CDR3 is TGTGCCAGCAGCTTAATGCTGAGGGACGAGCAGTACTTC. The encoded protein is CASSLMLRDEQYF.

CDR3 nucleotide sequence: TGTGCCATCACCGACAGGGAGTCGGCCGAGCAGTACTTC. It is translated as CAITDRESAEQYF. The rearrangement uses TRBV10-3 and TRBJ2-7; TRBD1 matches 7 bases. Germline CDR1 and CDR2: ENHRY and SYGVKD. With V trimmed by 7 bases and J by 6 bases, 9 bases remained unmatched. The CDR3 covers 13 residues.

V gene TRBV12-3 or TRBV12-4 combines with J gene TRBJ2-2, with 10 nucleotides matching TRBD2. The CDR3 length is 19 residues. V trimming: 8 bases; J trimming: 0 bases; junction bases outside the gene matches: 15. Here the CDR3 reads CASSLRIAGGPPNTGELFF. CDR3 sequence (DNA): TGTGCCAGCTCCTTACGTATAGCGGGAGGCCCTCCGAACACCGGGGAGCTGTTTTTT.

This clonotype was seen a few times. The chain couples TRBV5-6 to TRBJ2-7, with 7 bases that match TRBD1. The CDR3 totals 14 residues. Looked up from germline, CDR1 is SGHDT and CDR2 is YYEEEE. V was pared by 5 bases and J by 1 base, with 6 bases of the junction left unmatched. The CDR3 sequence: CASRSTGSSYEQYF. Here the CDR3 DNA reads TGTGCCAGCAGATCGACAGGGAGTTCCTACGAGCAGTACTTC.

CDR3 loop: CASSLFDEQFF. The DNA of the CDR3 is TGTGCCAGCAGCTTATTTGATGAGCAGTTCTTC. The chain joins TRBV7-2 to TRBJ2-1, with no clear D. The V end lost 2 bases, the J end lost 8 bases, and 4 bases lay between the germline ends. This CDR3 comprises 11 residues. Germline-derived CDR1 and CDR2 are SGHTA and FQGNSA.

The gene calls are TRBV6-2 or TRBV6-3 and TRBJ2-6; unclear D gene. The V end lost 5 bases, the J end lost 2 bases, and 4 bases lay between the germline ends. Germline-derived CDR1 and CDR2 are MNHEY and SVGEGT. The CDR3 sequence is 13 residues long. In DNA form, the CDR3 reads TGTGCCAGCAGTCGGGCTGGGGCCAACGTCCTGACTTTC. Its translation: CASSRAGANVLTF.

This CDR3 is CASSPSGPAGSGYTF. CDR3 in DNA: TGTGCCAGCAGCCCTTCCGGGCCGGCGGGAAGCGGCTACACCTTC. V gene TRBV3-1 combines with J gene TRBJ1-2; D remains unclear. The CDR3 has 15 residues. Germline V CDR1 and CDR2: LGHDT, YNNKEL (reference sequence). V dropped 4 bases and J dropped 8 bases, with 20 bases sitting between them.

The chain employs TRBV4-2 and TRBJ2-3; D possibly matches TRBD1 or TRBD2 (5 bases each). Per the germline V gene, CDR1 is LGHNA and CDR2 is YNFKEQ. The CDR3 is made up of 17 amino acids. V dropped 0 bases and J dropped 1 base, with 14 bases sitting between them. In DNA, the CDR3 is TGTGCCAGCAGCCAAGAGATCCCGGGGACCGGCACAGATACGCAGTATTTT. The encoded protein is CASSQEIPGTGTDTQYF.

Written as DNA, the CDR3 is TGTGCCAGCAGCCGGAGGGACCGGGGCGCCGCGGGAGAGACCCAGTACTTC. Its protein is CASSRRDRGAAGETQYF. The rearrangement joins TRBV5-6 to TRBJ2-5, with D perhaps matching TRBD2 (6 bases). Germline V CDR1 and CDR2: SGHDT, YYEEEE. V was shortened by 4 bases and J by 4 bases, with 23 bases between the two germline ends. The CDR3 is 17 amino acids.

This clonotype showed up many times. This chain connects TRBV3-1 to TRBJ2-1, with a tentative D call TRBD1 (5 bases). V was clipped by 4 bases and J by 5 bases, with 12 bases between them. The germline V gene has CDR1 LGHDT and CDR2 YNNKEL (reference sequence). The CDR3 runs to 14 residues. CDR3 sequence (DNA): TGTGCCAGCAGCCCGCGCCACAGGCACAATGAGCAGTTCTTC. As protein: CASSPRHRHNEQFF.